Each of the 30 T cell receptor beta chains below was sequenced from the same sample in a study of blood T cell repertoires in COVID-19. Clones were sequenced by immunoSEQ multiplex PCR, and TCRdb holds only the in-frame ones, with some missing. Of around 250,000 clones listed, approximately 87% were seen once; the top ten hold under 6.5%. What was sequenced was peripheral blood. The receptor source for this set is a man between 60 and 70 years old with acute or convalescent COVID-19.

J is TRBJ2-7 and V is TRBV5-1; 7 bases are shared with TRBD2. The CDR3 spans 13 residues. Germline CDR1 SGHRS, CDR2 YFSETQ. V shed 6 bases, J shed 3 bases, and the junction held 6 bases outside the gene matches. CDR3 DNA sequence: TGCGCCAGCAAAGGGTCGGGGGGCTACGAGCAGTACTTC. Translating it yields CASKGSGGYEQYF.

The V gene is TRBV6-6, the J gene TRBJ1-1, with no clear D. CDR3 size: 14 residues. CDR1 and CDR2 from the germline V gene are MNHNY and SVGAGI (reference sequence). Trimming left V 1 base short and J 1 base short, with 7 bases between. The CDR3 protein is CASSYLGENTEAFF. DNA of the CDR3: TGTGCCAGCAGTTACTTGGGAGAGAACACTGAAGCTTTCTTT.

V usage is TRBV29-1 and J usage is TRBJ2-7, with 8 nucleotides matching TRBD1. Unmatched junction bases numbered 3, after V lost 6 bases and J lost 5 bases. Germline lookup yields CDR1 SQVTM and CDR2 ANQGSEA. The CDR3 extends over 11 amino acids. The CDR3 spells CSVSTGDEQYF. The CDR3 nucleotides read TGCAGCGTGTCGACAGGGGACGAGCAGTACTTC.

The rearrangement links TRBV18 to TRBJ2-2; 8 nucleotides line up with TRBD1. V was pared by 4 bases and J by 1 base, with 5 bases of the junction left unmatched. CDR1 and CDR2 from the germline V gene are KGHSH and LQKENI. The CDR3 contains 16 residues. For the CDR3, the DNA is TGTGCCAGCTCACTTATGACAGGGGAGAACACCGGGGAGCTGTTTTTT. It specifies CASSLMTGENTGELFF. Looking up the rest from reference TRBV18 and TRBJ2-2 gives the full variable domain: NAGVMQNPRHLVRRRGQEARLRCSPMKGHSHVYWYRQLPEEGLKFMVYLQKENIIDESGMPKERFSAEFPKEGPSILRIQQVVRGDSAAYFCASSLMTGENTGELFFGEGSRLTVL.

The rearrangement uses TRBV11-2 and TRBJ2-1, with 11 bases that match TRBD2. CDR3 length equals 16 residues. Looked up from germline, CDR1 is SGHAT and CDR2 is FQNNGV. V lost 1 base and J lost 6; bases outside the gene matches: 5. The CDR3 region has the DNA TGTGCCAGCAGCTTAGCTCGACTAGCGGGACCCAATGAGCAGTTCTTC. This gives the protein CASSLARLAGPNEQFF.

This chain uses TRBV6-5 with TRBJ1-6; D may be TRBD1 (6 bases). Germline CDR1 is MNHEY and CDR2 is SVGAGI. Trimming took off 0 bases at V and 10 bases at J, with 10 bases between the two ends. This CDR3 contains 14 residues. CDR3 amino acids: CASSYSKGVSPLHF. CDR3 in DNA: TGTGCCAGCAGTTACTCGAAGGGGGTGTCACCCCTCCACTTT.

This chain connects TRBV4-1 to TRBJ2-3; D perhaps matches TRBD2 (6 bases). Trimming removed 0 bases from V and 2 bases from J, with 18 bases in between. Germline CDR1 is MGHRA and CDR2 is YSYEKL. This CDR3 spans 18 amino acids. Here the CDR3 reads CASSQEGRRAPFTDTQYF. The CDR3 nucleotides read TGCGCCAGCAGCCAAGAAGGACGGAGGGCCCCTTTCACAGATACGCAGTATTTT.

This clone was detected only a few times. V and J are TRBV11-2 and TRBJ1-1; D possibly corresponds to TRBD1 (6 bases). Germline CDR1 is SGHAT and CDR2 is FQNNGV. The ends were cut back, 5 bases at V and 4 bases at J, with 17 bases in the middle. The CDR3 has 15 residues. The CDR3 here is CASSVIQGRFTEAFF. CDR3 in DNA: TGTGCCAGCAGCGTTATACAGGGACGGTTCACTGAAGCTTTCTTT. Combining the CDR3 with reference TRBV11-2 and TRBJ1-1 gives the whole variable domain EAGVAQSPRYKIIEKRQSVAFWCNPISGHATLYWYQQILGQGPKLLIQFQNNGVVDDSQLPKDRFSAERLKGVDSTLKIQPAKLEDSAVYLCASSVIQGRFTEAFFGQGTRLTVV.

The chain uses TRBV5-1 and TRBJ2-2, with no clear D. This CDR3 is 14 amino acids long. Trimming shortened V by 2 bases and J by 0 bases, and 5 bases separated the two germline ends. From germline, CDR1 is SGHRS and CDR2 YFSETQ. The CDR3 sequence: CASSLLPNTGELFF. CDR3 DNA: TGCGCCAGCAGCTTACTGCCGAACACCGGGGAGCTGTTTTTT.

The gene calls are TRBV25-1 and TRBJ2-2; no clear D gene. Trimming shortened V by 3 bases and J by 6 bases, and 5 bases separated the two germline ends. From germline, CDR1 is MGHDK and CDR2 SYGVNS. This CDR3 region has 12 residues. The CDR3 spells CASSDLPGELFF. CDR3 bases: TGTGCCAGCAGTGACCTCCCCGGGGAGCTGTTTTTT.

This clone appeared a single time. The chain has TRBV28 and TRBJ1-5, with a weak D call TRBD1 (6 bases). The CDR3 has 13 amino acids. Trimming took 6 bases from V and 5 from J, leaving 11 bases between them. The V gene's germline CDR1 is MDHEN and CDR2 SYDVKM. The CDR3 loop is CASRLDRDQPQHF. The CDR3 bases are TGTGCCAGCAGACTGGACAGAGATCAGCCCCAGCATTTT.

The CDR3 DNA follows: TGTGCCAGCAGCCTTACCACGGGGGGCACTGGAGAAAAACTGTTTTTT. Amino acids: CASSLTTGGTGEKLFF. The chain couples TRBV9 to TRBJ1-4, with TRBD1 as a possible D gene (6 bases). V lost 4 bases and J lost 8, with 21 bases in between. The V gene's germline CDR1 is SGDLS and CDR2 YYNGEE. The CDR3 spans 16 residues.

V gene TRBV29-1 combines with J gene TRBJ1-2, with 10 bases matching TRBD1. CDR1 and CDR2 from the germline V gene are SQVTM and ANQGSEA. CDR3 length equals 13 residues. Trimming removed 5 bases from V and 4 bases from J; junction bases left unmatched: 4. The CDR3 DNA sequence: TGCAGCGTTTTCCGGGACAGGGGCTATGGCTACACCTTC. Amino acids: CSVFRDRGYGYTF.

This clone was observed a handful of times. V is TRBV5-1 and J is TRBJ1-1, with no clear D. Trimming left V 4 bases short and J 6 bases short, with 22 bases between. Germline V gene lookup returns CDR1 SGHRS and CDR2 YFSETQ. This CDR3 is built from 16 residues. Here the CDR3 DNA reads TGCGCCAGCAGCATCTCTTCCAGGCTTCGGTATGCTGAAGCTTTCTTT. It translates to CASSISSRLRYAEAFF.

The rearrangement joins TRBV19 to TRBJ2-2; tentatively, D is TRBD1 (6 bases). The ends were cut back, 2 bases at V and 0 bases at J, with 10 bases in the middle. CDR1 is LNHDA and CDR2 is SQIVND in the germline V gene (reference sequence). The CDR3 loop spans 16 amino acids. For the CDR3, the DNA is TGTGCCAGTAGTATAAGGGGGAGTACGAACACCGGGGAGCTGTTTTTT. Amino acid sequence: CASSIRGSTNTGELFF.

The CDR3 nucleotides read TGTGCCAGCAGCTTAGGCGCGGAGATTTACAATGAGCAGTTCTTC. It yields the protein CASSLGAEIYNEQFF. This chain links TRBV7-9 with TRBJ2-1, with D hard to call. The CDR3 covers 15 residues. Trimming took 1 base from V and 4 from J, leaving 11 bases between them. The germline gives CDR1 SEHNR, CDR2 FQNEAQ (reference sequence).

The chain uses TRBV30 and TRBJ1-1; 7 bases agree with TRBD1. The CDR3 totals 14 residues. Germline CDR1 reads GTSNPN; CDR2 reads SVGIG (reference sequence). The ends lost 2 bases at V and 9 bases at J; junction bases unmatched: 12. In DNA form, the CDR3 reads TGTGCCTGGAGTTACGCCGGGACAGTGAGGAAAGCTTTCTTT. Amino acid sequence: CAWSYAGTVRKAFF.

This clone has only one observation. V gene TRBV7-2 combines with J gene TRBJ2-7; D gene ambiguous. Germline lookup yields CDR1 SGHTA and CDR2 FQGNSA. CDR3 length: 13 residues. Trimming removed 4 bases at V and 2 bases at J, with 9 bases between. The CDR3 sequence: CASSYTRTYEQYF. CDR3 DNA sequence: TGTGCCAGCAGCTATACTCGTACCTACGAGCAGTACTTC.

The V call is TRBV5-1, the J call TRBJ2-1; no reliable D call. This CDR3 is 12 amino acids long. The V end lost 3 bases, the J end lost 9 bases, and 10 bases lay between the germline ends. Germline V CDR1 and CDR2: SGHRS, YFSETQ. CDR3 amino acids: CASSSLVSEQFF. As DNA, the CDR3 is TGCGCCAGCAGCTCCCTAGTATCTGAGCAGTTCTTC.

J is TRBJ2-2 and V is TRBV19, with 7 bases aligning to TRBD1. V was pared by 8 bases and J by 4 bases, with 7 bases of the junction left unmatched. The CDR3 is 14 residues long. The germline V gene has CDR1 LNHDA and CDR2 SQIVND (reference sequence). The CDR3, as DNA: TGTGCCAGTCTCCAGGGGGTCAGCACCGGGGAGCTGTTTTTT. Its protein is CASLQGVSTGELFF.

The V gene is TRBV6-5, the J gene TRBJ1-4; D not resolved. Germline V gives CDR1 MNHEY, CDR2 SVGAGI. The CDR3 is 15 amino acids. V was pared by 4 bases and J by 2 bases, with 11 bases between. CDR3 sequence reads: CASSLLGGTNEKLFF. The CDR3, as DNA: TGTGCCAGCAGTTTGCTTGGAGGGACTAATGAAAAACTGTTTTTT.

The chain is built from TRBV9 and TRBJ2-1; D gene ambiguous. The CDR3 has 12 residues. The V gene's germline CDR1 is SGDLS and CDR2 YYNGEE. V was pared by 4 bases and J by 8 bases, with 10 bases between. CDR3 region: CASSPQTDEQFF. In DNA form, the CDR3 reads TGTGCCAGCAGCCCTCAAACGGATGAGCAGTTCTTC. Supplemented by reference TRBV9 and TRBJ2-1, the full variable domain reads DSGVTQTPKHLITATGQRVTLRCSPRSGDLSVYWYQQSLDQGLQFLIQYYNGEERAKGNILERFSAQQFPDLHSELNLSSLELGDSALYFCASSPQTDEQFFGPGTRLTVL.

V gene TRBV10-3 combines with J gene TRBJ2-7; 9 nucleotides align to TRBD1. The V gene end was trimmed by 10 bases and the J gene end by 2 bases; junction bases not matched to a gene: 9. From germline, CDR1 is ENHRY and CDR2 SYGVKD. The CDR3 sequence is 14 residues long. CDR3 in DNA: TGTGCCACCGCGTCCAGGACAGGGGCCTACGAGCAGTACTTC. It specifies CATASRTGAYEQYF.

This chain links TRBV7-3 with TRBJ2-1; D remains unclear. Germline CDR1 SGHTA, CDR2 FQGTGA. The germline V and J ends were trimmed by 2 bases and 0 bases, with 5 bases remaining between them. The CDR3 covers 14 residues. The CDR3 nucleotides read TGTGCCAGCAGCTTACGGAGCTCCTACAATGAGCAGTTCTTC. As protein: CASSLRSSYNEQFF.

This chain links TRBV6-6 with TRBJ2-7; tentatively, D is TRBD1 (5 bases). CDR1 is MNHNY, CDR2 SVGAGI, per germline (reference sequence). The germline V and J ends were trimmed by 11 bases and 0 bases, with 14 bases remaining between them. CDR3 length equals 13 residues. The CDR3 DNA follows: TGTGCCTGTAGAGAGACAGCCTCCTACGAGCAGTACTTC. Protein: CACRETASYEQYF.

The CDR3 here is CASSLNGGGNEKLFF. The CDR3, as DNA: TGTGCCAGCAGCTTAAACGGCGGTGGTAATGAAAAACTGTTTTTT. This chain connects TRBV7-2 to TRBJ1-4; D gene uncertain. This CDR3 is 15 amino acids long. The germline V gene has CDR1 SGHTA and CDR2 FQGNSA. Trimming removed 2 bases at V and 4 bases at J, with 11 bases between.

The rearrangement links TRBV4-3 to TRBJ2-1, with TRBD1 matching 9 bases. Germline loops: CDR1 LGHNA, CDR2 YSLEER. CDR3 length equals 15 residues. V lost 4 bases, J lost 3 bases, and 4 bases stayed unmatched. CDR3 amino acids: CASSPPGQGYNEQFF. CDR3 in DNA: TGCGCCAGCAGCCCACCGGGACAGGGCTACAATGAGCAGTTCTTC.

The chain combines TRBV9 with TRBJ2-1, with TRBD2 identical over 14 bases. Germline loops: CDR1 SGDLS, CDR2 YYNGEE. The CDR3 has 17 amino acids. V shed 3 bases, J shed 6 bases, and the junction held 8 bases outside the gene matches. The CDR3 nucleotides are TGTGCCAGCAGCGAGTTAGGGACTAGCGGGAGACGCAATGAGCAGTTCTTC. Its translation: CASSELGTSGRRNEQFF.

The V call is TRBV18, the J call TRBJ1-1, with D perhaps TRBD1 (5 bases). The CDR3 spans 14 residues. V was trimmed by 3 bases and J by 1 base, leaving 9 bases between them. The germline V gene has CDR1 KGHSH and CDR2 LQKENI. The DNA of the CDR3 is TGTGCCAGCTCACCTGGGGGGGGGAACACTGAAGCTTTCTTT. It encodes CASSPGGGNTEAFF.

The rearrangement uses TRBV7-3 and TRBJ2-2; maybe TRBD2 (5 bases). Germline CDR1 SGHTA, CDR2 FQGTGA. The CDR3 runs to 16 residues. Trimming cost V 3 bases and J 0 bases, with 11 bases left between them. The DNA of the CDR3 is TGTGCCAGCAGCTTTGAAGGGAGCTCGAACACCGGGGAGCTGTTTTTT. It specifies CASSFEGSSNTGELFF.